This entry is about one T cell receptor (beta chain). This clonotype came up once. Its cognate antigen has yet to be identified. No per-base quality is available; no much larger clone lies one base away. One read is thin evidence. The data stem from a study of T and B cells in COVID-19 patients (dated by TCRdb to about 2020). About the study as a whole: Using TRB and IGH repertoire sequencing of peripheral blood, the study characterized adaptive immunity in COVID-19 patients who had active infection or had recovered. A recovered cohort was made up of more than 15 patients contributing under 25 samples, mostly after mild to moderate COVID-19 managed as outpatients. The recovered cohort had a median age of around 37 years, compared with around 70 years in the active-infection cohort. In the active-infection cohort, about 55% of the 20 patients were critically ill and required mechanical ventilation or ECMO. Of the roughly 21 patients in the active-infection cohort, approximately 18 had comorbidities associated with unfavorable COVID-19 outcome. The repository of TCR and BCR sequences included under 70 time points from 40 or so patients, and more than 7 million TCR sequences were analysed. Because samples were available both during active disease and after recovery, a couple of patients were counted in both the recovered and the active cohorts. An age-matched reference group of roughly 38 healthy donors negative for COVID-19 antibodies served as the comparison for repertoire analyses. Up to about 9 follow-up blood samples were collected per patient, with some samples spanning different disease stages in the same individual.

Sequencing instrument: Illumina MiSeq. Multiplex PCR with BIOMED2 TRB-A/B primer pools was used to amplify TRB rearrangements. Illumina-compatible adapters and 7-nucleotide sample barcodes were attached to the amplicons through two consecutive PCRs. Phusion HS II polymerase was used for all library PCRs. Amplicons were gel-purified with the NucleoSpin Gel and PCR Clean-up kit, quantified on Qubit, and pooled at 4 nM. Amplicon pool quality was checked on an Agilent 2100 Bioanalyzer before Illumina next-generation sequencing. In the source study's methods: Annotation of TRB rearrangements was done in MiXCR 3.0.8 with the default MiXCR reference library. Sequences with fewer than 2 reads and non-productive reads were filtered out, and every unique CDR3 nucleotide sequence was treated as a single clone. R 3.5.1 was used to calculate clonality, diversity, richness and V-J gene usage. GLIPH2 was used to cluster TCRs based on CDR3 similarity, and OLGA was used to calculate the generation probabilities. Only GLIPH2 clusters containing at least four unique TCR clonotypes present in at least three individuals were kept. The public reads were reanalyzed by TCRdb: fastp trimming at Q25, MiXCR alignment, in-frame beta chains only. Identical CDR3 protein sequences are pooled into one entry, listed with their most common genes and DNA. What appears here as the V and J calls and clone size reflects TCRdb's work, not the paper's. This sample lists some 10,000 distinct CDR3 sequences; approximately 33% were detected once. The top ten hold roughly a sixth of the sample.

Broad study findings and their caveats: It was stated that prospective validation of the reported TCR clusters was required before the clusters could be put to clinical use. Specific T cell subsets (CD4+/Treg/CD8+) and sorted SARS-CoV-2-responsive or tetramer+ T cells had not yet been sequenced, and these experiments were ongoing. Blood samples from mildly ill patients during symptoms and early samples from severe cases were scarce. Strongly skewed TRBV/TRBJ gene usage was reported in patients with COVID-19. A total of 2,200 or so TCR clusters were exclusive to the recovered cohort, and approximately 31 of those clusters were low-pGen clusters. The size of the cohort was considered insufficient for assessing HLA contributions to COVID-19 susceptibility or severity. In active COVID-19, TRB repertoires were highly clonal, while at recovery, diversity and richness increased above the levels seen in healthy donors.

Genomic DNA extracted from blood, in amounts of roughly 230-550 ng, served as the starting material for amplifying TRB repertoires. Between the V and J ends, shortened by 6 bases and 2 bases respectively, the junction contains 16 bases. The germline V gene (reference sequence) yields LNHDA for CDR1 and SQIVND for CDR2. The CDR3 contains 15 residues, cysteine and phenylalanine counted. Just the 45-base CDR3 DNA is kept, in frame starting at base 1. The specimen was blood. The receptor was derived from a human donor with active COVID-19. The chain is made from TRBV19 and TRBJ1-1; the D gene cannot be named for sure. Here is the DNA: TGTGCCAGTAGAGCCCTGAGGAATATAAACACTGAAGCTTTCTTT. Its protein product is CASRALRNINTEAFF.